This T cell receptor beta chain was sequenced for a study of blood T cell repertoires in COVID-19. Original processing methods: Estimation of nucleated cell counts relied on the amplification of reference gene primers. The method was immunoSEQ multiplex PCR; TCRdb's version includes in-frame clones alone and lacks a portion of them. The V and J calls and clone size come from that table; D and trimming were worked out from the DNA. Here the sample spans 150,000 to 200,000 clones, around nine tenths being singletons. This clone was counted only a few times. The clonotype originates from a woman aged 65 to 85 with COVID-19, enrolled during active disease. Source material: peripheral blood.

Here the CDR3 DNA reads TGTGCCAGTAGCACAGGGGGGTACGAGCAGTACTTC. This translates into CASSTGGYEQYF. The chain uses TRBV19 and TRBJ2-7, with 8 bases matching TRBD1. The germline gives CDR1 LNHDA, CDR2 SQIVND (reference sequence). V dropped 6 bases and J dropped 4; count of bases not matched to a gene: 2. This CDR3 has 12 amino acids. Filled out from reference TRBV19 and TRBJ2-7, the complete variable domain reads DGGITQSPKYLFRKEGQNVTLSCEQNLNHDAMYWYRQDPGQGLRLIYYSQIVNDFQKGDIAEGYSVSREKKESFPLTVTSAQKNPTAFYLCASSTGGYEQYFGPGTRLTVT.